These T cell receptor beta chains were read from a single sample in a study of PD-L1 blockade in urothelial cancer. Measured with immunoSEQ multiplex PCR; TCRdb has only the in-frame clones, and not every one. The sample carries about 50,000 clones, 70% to 90% recorded once. This material consisted of PBMCs, taken around atezolizumab (anti-PD-L1) treatment. These receptors all come from a man aged 55-75 years with urothelial cancer. Both conserved end residues are part of each CDR3. The D gene is left open where the match is weak. Expanded clones are given a class, and other clones once, few, many or no size at all.

j_gene | d_gene | v_gene | abundance | CDR3aa | CDR3nt
TRBJ1-5 | - | TRBV11-2 | - | CASSLVRQQWGPQHF | TGTGCCAGCAGCTTAGTACGTCAGCAGTGGGGGCCTCAGCATTTT
TRBJ1-3 | - | TRBV7-9 | - | CASSFGNPGSGNTIYF | TGTGCCAGCAGCTTCGGGAACCCGGGTTCTGGAAACACCATATATTTT
TRBJ2-6 | - | TRBV27 | - | CASSLLGGGGSGANVLTF | TGTGCCAGCAGTTTACTGGGGGGAGGGGGCTCTGGGGCCAACGTCCTGACTTTC
TRBJ2-1 | - | TRBV7-9 | once | CASSLSPGREPFF | TGTGCCAGCAGCTTATCCCCGGGACGGGAGCCTTTCTTC
TRBJ2-1 | TRBD1 | TRBV29-1 | - | CSVDGGVGQGYNKQFF | TGCAGCGTTGATGGGGGGGTGGGACAGGGCTATAACAAGCAGTTCTTC
TRBJ2-7 | TRBD2 | TRBV5-8 | - | CASSWRTSGGRYEQYF | TGTGCCAGCAGCTGGCGGACTAGCGGGGGGAGGTACGAGCAGTACTTC
TRBJ2-3 | TRBD2 | TRBV30 | once | CAWSVRVGGAEDTQYF | TGTGCCTGGAGTGTACGTGTCGGGGGGGCCGAAGATACGCAGTATTTT
TRBJ1-6 | TRBD1 | TRBV30 | - | CAWNHRDRGRYSYNSPLHF | TGTGCCTGGAACCACCGGGACAGGGGGCGATATTCCTATAATTCACCCCTCCACTTT
TRBJ1-1 | - | TRBV2 | few | CASSEYGRTEAFF | TGTGCCAGCAGTGAATATGGTCGGACTGAAGCTTTCTTT
TRBJ2-3 | - | TRBV7-9 | - | CASSRKWGLRADTQYF | TGTGCCAGCAGCAGAAAATGGGGCCTTAGGGCAGATACGCAGTATTTT
TRBJ2-5 | - | TRBV5-1 | - | CASSLNWRGRQETQYF | TGCGCCAGCAGCTTGAATTGGCGGGGGCGACAAGAGACCCAGTACTTC
TRBJ2-7 | TRBD2 | TRBV9 | - | CASSVGEGFWDEQYF | TGTGCCAGCAGCGTAGGGGAGGGTTTTTGGGACGAGCAGTACTTC
TRBJ2-5 | - | TRBV5-4 | once | CASSFEGVQGQETQYF | TGTGCCAGCAGCTTTGAAGGGGTACAGGGCCAAGAGACCCAGTACTTC
TRBJ2-3 | TRBD1 | TRBV29-1 | - | CSVEGGRTGALPTDTQYF | TGCAGCGTTGAGGGTGGCAGGACAGGGGCCCTTCCCACAGATACGCAGTATTTT
TRBJ1-1 | - | TRBV7-9 | - | CASSPEGGGNTEAFF | TGTGCCAGCAGCCCAGAGGGGGGGGGTAACACTGAAGCTTTCTTT
TRBJ1-5 | - | TRBV19 | - | CASSMDRSQPQHF | TGTGCCAGTAGTATGGACAGATCTCAGCCCCAGCATTTT
TRBJ1-5 | - | TRBV18 | - | CASSPGHSSNQPQHF | TGTGCCAGCTCACCAGGACATAGTAGCAATCAGCCCCAGCATTTT
TRBJ1-5 | - | TRBV4-1 | few | CASSQESGRVYQPQHF | TGCGCCAGCAGCCAAGAATCGGGCAGGGTTTATCAGCCCCAGCATTTT
TRBJ2-2 | TRBD2 | TRBV5-4 | - | CASSLSRLAGGSNTGELFF | TGTGCCAGCAGCTTATCAAGACTAGCGGGGGGATCGAACACCGGGGAGCTGTTTTTT
TRBJ1-2 | TRBD1 | TRBV2 | few | CASSVAGQGWEGYTF | TGTGCCAGCAGTGTAGCCGGACAGGGTTGGGAAGGCTACACCTTC
TRBJ2-2 | TRBD1 | TRBV29-1 | - | CSGMDRGPTGELFF | TGCAGCGGGATGGACAGGGGCCCCACCGGGGAGCTGTTTTTT
TRBJ1-3 | - | TRBV7-6 | - | CASSSGTGNTIYF | TGTGCCAGCAGCTCGGGGACTGGAAACACCATATATTTT
TRBJ2-7 | TRBD1 | TRBV6-6 | - | CASSYGQGFDEQYF | TGTGCCAGCAGTTACGGACAGGGTTTCGACGAGCAGTACTTC
TRBJ2-3 | TRBD2 | TRBV27 | - | CASSSQGLEQDTQYF | TGTGCCAGCAGTTCCCAGGGACTAGAGCAAGATACGCAGTATTTT
TRBJ2-7 | - | TRBV7-9 | - | CASSLSFYEQYF | TGTGCCAGCAGCTTATCCTTCTACGAGCAGTACTTC
TRBJ2-7 | - | TRBV27 | - | CASSTRQGVAGYYEQYF | TGTGCCAGCAGTACTAGACAGGGAGTGGCGGGGTACTACGAGCAGTACTTC
TRBJ1-5 | - | TRBV5-5 | - | CASSPTRGRNQPQHF | TGTGCCAGCAGCCCAACCCGAGGTCGCAATCAGCCCCAGCATTTT
TRBJ1-1 | - | TRBV5-1 | - | CASSFGGNTEAFF | TGCGCCAGCAGCTTCGGGGGGAACACTGAAGCTTTCTTT
TRBJ2-7 | - | TRBV5-1 | - | CASSLQQFYEQYF | TGCGCCAGCAGCTTGCAACAGTTCTACGAGCAGTACTTC
TRBJ2-5 | - | TRBV7-3 | - | CASSPDGTQETQYF | TGTGCCAGCAGCCCAGACGGGACTCAAGAGACCCAGTACTTC
TRBJ2-2 | - | TRBV7-2 | - | CASSLNGQNTGELFF | TGTGCCAGCAGCTTAAATGGGCAGAACACCGGGGAGCTGTTTTTT
TRBJ2-3 | TRBD2 | TRBV28 | once | CALRPSGSTDTQYF | TGTGCCTTAAGACCTAGCGGTAGCACAGATACGCAGTATTTT
TRBJ2-2 | - | TRBV5-4 | - | CASTPFGAGELFF | TGTGCCAGCACCCCGTTCGGGGCCGGGGAGCTGTTTTTT
TRBJ2-5 | - | TRBV5-1 | - | CASSIMTGETQYF | TGCGCCAGCAGCATAATGACGGGGGAGACCCAGTACTTC
TRBJ1-1 | TRBD1 | TRBV7-9 | - | CASSLAEGAGTEAFF | TGTGCCAGCAGCTTAGCGGAGGGGGCAGGCACTGAAGCTTTCTTT
TRBJ2-5 | TRBD2 | TRBV2 | - | CASSEERGVETQYF | TGTGCCAGCAGTGAGGAGCGGGGGGTGGAGACCCAGTACTTC
TRBJ1-3 | - | TRBV21-1 | - | CAAWCVARGGMRNTIYF | TGTGCCGCCTGGTGTGTCGCTCGGGGGGGCATGCGAAACACCATATATTTT
TRBJ1-6 | - | TRBV6-1 | - | CASDQGSYNSPLHF | TGTGCGTCGGATCAGGGCTCCTATAATTCACCCCTCCACTTT
TRBJ2-7 | TRBD2 | TRBV7-2 | - | CASSSAGGASYEQYF | TGTGCCAGCAGCTCCGCGGGGGGCGCCTCCTACGAGCAGTACTTC
TRBJ2-6 | - | TRBV30 | - | CAWSKGGSGANVLTF | TGTGCCTGGAGTAAAGGGGGCTCTGGGGCCAACGTCCTGACTTTC
TRBJ2-5 | TRBD1 | TRBV7-2 | - | CASSRNRGRETQYF | TGTGCCAGCAGCCGAAACAGGGGTCGAGAGACCCAGTACTTC
TRBJ2-1 | - | TRBV6-1 | - | CASSEPGVGNEQFF | TGTGCCAGCAGTGAACCAGGGGTAGGGAATGAGCAGTTCTTC
TRBJ2-1 | - | TRBV9 | - | CASSPGQGFLNEQFF | TGTGCCAGCAGCCCGGGTCAGGGGTTTCTCAATGAGCAGTTCTTC
TRBJ1-1 | - | TRBV28 | once | CASSLGGFRIGAFF | TGTGCCAGCAGTTTAGGTGGCTTCAGGATCGGAGCTTTCTTT
TRBJ1-6 | - | TRBV4-3 | - | CASSPDIFNSPLHF | TGCGCCAGCAGCCCGGACATTTTCAATTCACCCCTCCACTTT
TRBJ1-2 | - | TRBV28 | - | CATQFIHLANYGYTF | TGTGCCACCCAATTTATCCATTTAGCTAACTATGGCTACACCTTC
TRBJ2-2 | - | TRBV11-2 | once | CASSSHNANTGELFF | TGTGCCAGCAGCTCACATAACGCGAACACCGGGGAGCTGTTTTTT
TRBJ1-1 | - | TRBV5-4 | - | CASSLGGVNTEAFF | TGTGCCAGCAGCTTGGGGGGGGTGAACACTGAAGCTTTCTTT
TRBJ2-7 | TRBD1 | TRBV19 | - | CASSRQGNSGEQYF | TGTGCCAGTAGTCGACAGGGTAATTCGGGGGAGCAGTACTTC
TRBJ1-6 | - | TRBV15 | - | CATSRDKQGTGSPLHF | TGTGCCACCAGCAGAGATAAACAGGGAACGGGTTCACCCCTCCACTTT
TRBJ1-6 | - | TRBV25-1 | once | CASSVSFGQGSSPLHF | TGTGCCAGCAGTGTTTCCTTCGGGCAGGGAAGTTCACCCCTCCACTTT
TRBJ1-6 | - | TRBV19 | - | CASQQGMLFNSPLHF | TGTGCCAGTCAACAGGGTATGCTGTTTAATTCACCCCTCCACTTT
TRBJ2-7 | TRBD1 | TRBV11-2 | once | CASSSPQGVSYEQYF | TGTGCCAGCAGCTCCCCCCAGGGGGTCTCCTACGAGCAGTACTTC
TRBJ2-5 | TRBD2 | TRBV4-2 | - | CASSEGLAGGLGQETQYF | TGTGCCAGCAGCGAGGGACTAGCGGGGGGGCTGGGCCAAGAGACCCAGTACTTC
TRBJ2-1 | - | TRBV7-3 | - | CASSLSSTVFEQFF | TGTGCCAGCAGCTTATCTAGCACGGTATTTGAGCAGTTCTTC
TRBJ2-2 | TRBD1 | TRBV5-1 | - | CASKETGGYTGELFF | TGCGCCAGCAAGGAGACAGGGGGGTACACCGGGGAGCTGTTTTTT
TRBJ2-5 | - | TRBV7-9 | - | CASSLVGSGRSETQYF | TGTGCCAGCAGCTTAGTAGGGTCAGGGCGCTCAGAGACCCAGTACTTC
TRBJ2-2 | - | TRBV6-1 | - | CASSGTRSTGELFF | TGTGCCAGCTCCGGGACAAGAAGCACCGGGGAGCTGTTTTTT
TRBJ1-1 | TRBD1 | TRBV4-2 | - | CASSPLGQGGSRAFF | TGTGCCAGCAGCCCCCTAGGACAGGGCGGGTCGCGAGCTTTCTTT
TRBJ2-3 | TRBD2 | TRBV5-1 | - | CASSLPWTSGGTDTQYF | TGCGCCAGCAGCTTACCCTGGACTAGCGGGGGGACAGATACGCAGTATTTT